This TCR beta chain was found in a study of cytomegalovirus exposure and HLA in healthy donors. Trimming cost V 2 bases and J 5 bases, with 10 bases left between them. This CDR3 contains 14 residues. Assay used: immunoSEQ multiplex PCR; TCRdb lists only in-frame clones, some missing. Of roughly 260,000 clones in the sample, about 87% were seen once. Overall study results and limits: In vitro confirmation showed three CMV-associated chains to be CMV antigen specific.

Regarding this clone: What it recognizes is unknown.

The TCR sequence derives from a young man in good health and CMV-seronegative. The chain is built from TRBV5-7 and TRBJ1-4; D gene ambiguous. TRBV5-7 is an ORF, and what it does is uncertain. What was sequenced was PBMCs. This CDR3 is CASSFTITNEKLFF. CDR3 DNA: TGTGCCAGCAGCTTCACAATAACAAATGAAAAACTGTTTTTT.